This T cell receptor (beta chain) was sequenced for a study of cytotoxic CD8 clonotypes in ibrutinib-treated CLL. Assay used: immunoSEQ multiplex PCR; TCRdb lists only in-frame clones, some missing. This table has roughly 330,000 clones, roughly 70% appearing once. Germline V gene lookup returns CDR1 LGHNA and CDR2 YSLEER. The CDR3 totals 20 residues. Trimming stripped 1 base from V and 0 bases from J, with 23 bases between. This sequence was found in a human donor with chronic lymphocytic leukemia. The starting material was PBMCs, obtained after 36 months of ibrutinib treatment. V is TRBV4-3 and J is TRBJ2-3; D is perhaps TRBD2 (6 bases). The CDR3 protein is CASSQGIAVMKTPSTDTQYF. CDR3 bases: TGCGCCAGCAGCCAAGGTATAGCGGTCATGAAAACGCCTAGCACAGATACGCAGTATTTT.